This T cell receptor (beta chain) came from a study of blood T cells in healthy people across ages (dated by TCRdb to 2015 to 2017). For the wider study: Template switching captured roughly one uniquely barcoded TCR beta cDNA molecule per two T cells in model experiments. For two donors (one aged 18 to 29 and one aged 80 or older), the study analyzed two additional independent replicas of 1 million unique cDNA reads from the same blood draw. To avoid experimental bias, donors of different ages were spread randomly across the sequencing lanes. Using deep sequencing normalized with unique cDNA molecular identifiers, the study measured how TCR beta repertoire diversity changes with age. The donors were divided into four age groups: young (average around 16 years), middle-aged (approximately 39), aged (about 56) and long-lived (around 87). What the research found in general, with its limitations: Estimates of total diversity from one million sequenced T cells were regarded as lower bounds and underestimates. Donor CMV infection status was unknown, potentially confounding age-related changes in expanded clonotypes. Observed TCR beta diversity per million T cells fell roughly linearly with age, and a significant reduction was already apparent by age around 40. There was a strong correlation between observed TCR beta diversity and the percentage of naive T cells measured by flow cytometry. Conclusive comparison of naive and antigen-experienced compartments was prevented by the profiling of bulk unsorted PBMCs. Compared with the aged group, the long-lived group had more naive CD4+ T cells, fewer expanded clones and increased TCR diversity, suggesting age selection.

The CDR3 has 13 amino acids, counting the end cysteine and phenylalanine. Only the CDR3 portion is preserved as DNA: 39 bases, with reading frame beginning at the first base. Between the V and J ends, shortened by 5 bases and 4 bases respectively, the junction contains 12 bases. The germline V gene encodes CDR1 SEHNR and CDR2 FQNEAQ (reference sequence). The donors were around 39 Caucasian individuals from Russia, aged roughly 6 to 100 years, who were systemically healthy. Each donor gave ten milliliters of peripheral blood, collected into EDTA-treated Vacutainer tubes. Ficoll-Paque density-gradient centrifugation was used to isolate PBMCs, with at least 6.5 million per sample. Trizol reagent was used to extract total RNA from the PBMCs, yielding at least 5.5 micrograms per sample. For every donor, an aliquot of PBMCs went through flow cytometry to measure the percentages of naive CD45RAhigh/CD27high T cells.

Only a few counts were recorded for this clonotype. The antigen this receptor binds is unknown. Base quality data are lacking; no much larger clone is found one base away. Library preparation employed 5' RACE. The sample was run on an Illumina HiSeq 2500. The second PCR ran for roughly 7 to 12 cycles and used a J-beta primer mix along with a sample-barcoded 5' primer. Each TCR beta cDNA molecule received a unique molecular identifier from a template-switch 5' adaptor carrying 12 random nucleotides. At least 2.5 million CDR3-containing paired-end reads were obtained from each sample. First-strand cDNA synthesis was performed from all RNA using the Mint cDNA synthesis kit, with priming by a TRBC-specific oligonucleotide. After uracil-DNA glycosylase treatment, a first 18-cycle PCR used universal primers M1SS and BC2_uni_R on all cDNA. Regarding the original processing steps: For normalization, 1 million high-quality reads, each with a distinct molecular identifier, were randomly selected from each sample. Reads sharing molecular identifiers were discarded rather than binned into consensus sequences. CDR3 identification, clonotype clustering and error correction used MiTCR with a Q25 quality threshold and the strictest error-elimination algorithm. Lower-bound total TCR beta diversity was estimated with a nonparametric unseen species model using Euler transformation. In-frame beta chains were kept once TCRdb had trimmed the public reads at Q25 with fastp and called clones with MiXCR. A single entry per CDR3 protein holds the most common genes and DNA from its merged rows. The V and J calls here are based on TCRdb, not the publication. Across this sample there are around 320,000 distinct CDR3 sequences, with roughly a quarter seen only once. The ten largest make up approximately 30% of the sample.

In this chain, TRBV7-9 is recombined with TRBJ2-7; the D gene lacks a confident call. This TCR came from a woman in her 70s in good health. The material sequenced was blood. The DNA is as follows: TGTGCCAGCAGCCTCCTAGGGATGTACGAGCAGTACTTC. This yields the protein CASSLLGMYEQYF.